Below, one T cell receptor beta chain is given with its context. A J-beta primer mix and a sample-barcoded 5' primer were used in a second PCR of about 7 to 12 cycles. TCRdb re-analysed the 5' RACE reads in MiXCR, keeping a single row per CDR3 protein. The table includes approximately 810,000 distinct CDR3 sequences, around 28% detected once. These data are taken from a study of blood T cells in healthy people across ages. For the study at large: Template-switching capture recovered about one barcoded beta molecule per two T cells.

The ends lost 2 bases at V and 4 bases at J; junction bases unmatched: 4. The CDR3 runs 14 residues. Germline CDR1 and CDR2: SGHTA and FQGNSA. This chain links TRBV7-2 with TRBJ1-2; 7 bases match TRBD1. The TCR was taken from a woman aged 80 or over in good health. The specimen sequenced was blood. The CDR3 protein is CASSLSGGAYGYTF. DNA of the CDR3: TGTGCCAGCAGCTTATCAGGGGGTGCCTATGGCTACACCTTC.